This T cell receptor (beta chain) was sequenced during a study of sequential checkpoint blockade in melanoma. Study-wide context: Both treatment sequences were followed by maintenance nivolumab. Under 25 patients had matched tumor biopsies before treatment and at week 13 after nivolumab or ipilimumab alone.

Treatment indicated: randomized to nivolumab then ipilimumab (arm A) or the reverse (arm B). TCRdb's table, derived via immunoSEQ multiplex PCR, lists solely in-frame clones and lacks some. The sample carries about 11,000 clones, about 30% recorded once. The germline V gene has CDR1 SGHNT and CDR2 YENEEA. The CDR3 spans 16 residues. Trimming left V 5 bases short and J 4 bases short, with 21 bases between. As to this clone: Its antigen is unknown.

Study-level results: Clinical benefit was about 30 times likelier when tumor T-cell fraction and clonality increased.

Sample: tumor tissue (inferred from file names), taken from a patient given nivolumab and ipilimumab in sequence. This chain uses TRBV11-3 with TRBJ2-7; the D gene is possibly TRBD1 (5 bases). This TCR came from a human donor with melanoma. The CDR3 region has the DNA TGTGCCAGCAGCCTGACAGAGAGAAATGACAGATACGAGCAGTACTTC. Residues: CASSLTERNDRYEQYF.